This TCR beta chain was profiled in a study of blood T cell repertoires in COVID-19. Study information: Spain, Italy and the United States supplied samples that represented acute and convalescent COVID-19. T cells, B-cell-depleted T cells, or PBMCs supplied cDNA or gDNA.

Germline lookup yields CDR1 SGDLS and CDR2 YYNGEE. The CDR3 is 18 residues long. The ends lost 4 bases at V and 9 bases at J; junction bases unmatched: 20. In the original analysis: Nucleated cell counts were estimated from reference gene primer amplification. Using immunoSEQ multiplex PCR, the repertoire was profiled, and TCRdb retains in-frame clones only, with some absent. That table furnishes V, J and clone size, whereas the DNA furnished D and trimming. The data show some 50,000 clones, with 65% to 85% seen just once and roughly 6.2% held by the top ten. The V gene is TRBV9, the J gene TRBJ2-2, with 8 nucleotides matching TRBD2. The clonotype originates from a woman at least 80 years old with acute or convalescent COVID-19. Material for sequencing was peripheral blood. CDR3 bases: TGTGCCAGCAGCCCTATAGCGGGGTGGGGTGCCGGGGCGCGGGAGCTGTTTTTT. Translation gives CASSPIAGWGAGARELFF.